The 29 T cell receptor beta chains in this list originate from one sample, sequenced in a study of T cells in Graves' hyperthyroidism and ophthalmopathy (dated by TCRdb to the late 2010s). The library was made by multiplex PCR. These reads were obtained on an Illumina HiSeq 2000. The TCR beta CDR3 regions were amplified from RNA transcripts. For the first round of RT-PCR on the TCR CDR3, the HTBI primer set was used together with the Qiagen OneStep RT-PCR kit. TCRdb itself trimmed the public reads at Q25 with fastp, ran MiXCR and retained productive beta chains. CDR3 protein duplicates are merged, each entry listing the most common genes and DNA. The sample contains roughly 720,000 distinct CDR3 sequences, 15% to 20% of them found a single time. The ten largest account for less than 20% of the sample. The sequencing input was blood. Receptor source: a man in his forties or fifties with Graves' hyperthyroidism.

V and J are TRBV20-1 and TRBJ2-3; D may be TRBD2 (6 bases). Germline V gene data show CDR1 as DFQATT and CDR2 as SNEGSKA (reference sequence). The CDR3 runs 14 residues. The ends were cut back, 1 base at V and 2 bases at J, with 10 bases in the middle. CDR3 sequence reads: CSARVGDSTDTQYF. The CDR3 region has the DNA TGCAGTGCTAGAGTAGGGGACTCCACAGATACGCAGTATTTT.

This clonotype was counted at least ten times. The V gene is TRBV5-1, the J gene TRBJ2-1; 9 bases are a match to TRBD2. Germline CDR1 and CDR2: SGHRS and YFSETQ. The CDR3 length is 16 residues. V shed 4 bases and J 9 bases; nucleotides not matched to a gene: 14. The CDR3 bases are TGCGCCAGCAGCCCGAGGGTAGCGGGAGTTGGGGGTGAGCAGTTCTTC. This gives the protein CASSPRVAGVGGEQFF.

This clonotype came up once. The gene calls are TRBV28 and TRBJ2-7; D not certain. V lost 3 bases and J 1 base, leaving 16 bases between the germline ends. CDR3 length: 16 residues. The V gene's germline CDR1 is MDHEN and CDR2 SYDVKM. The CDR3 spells CASSFSLTGWSYEQYF. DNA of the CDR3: TGTGCCAGCAGTTTCTCCTTGACTGGTTGGTCCTACGAGCAGTACTTC.

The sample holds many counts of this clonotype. CDR3 nucleotides: TGTGCCAGCAGTTTTGACAGAAGAAACTATGGCTACACCTTC. Encoded protein: CASSFDRRNYGYTF. The chain uses TRBV12-3 or TRBV12-4 and TRBJ1-2, with D maybe TRBD1 (5 bases). Trimming pared 3 bases from V and 2 bases from J, leaving 10 bases between. The CDR3 contains 14 residues.

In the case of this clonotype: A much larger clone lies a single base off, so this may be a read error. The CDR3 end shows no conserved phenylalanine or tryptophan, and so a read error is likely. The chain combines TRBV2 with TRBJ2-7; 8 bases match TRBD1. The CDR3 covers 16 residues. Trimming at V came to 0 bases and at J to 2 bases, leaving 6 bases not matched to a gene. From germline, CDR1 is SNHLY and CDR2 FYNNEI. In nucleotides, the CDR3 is TGTGCCAGCAGTGAAGCCGTCAGGGGGCGCCCCTACGAGCAGTACCTC. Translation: CASSEAVRGRPYEQYL.

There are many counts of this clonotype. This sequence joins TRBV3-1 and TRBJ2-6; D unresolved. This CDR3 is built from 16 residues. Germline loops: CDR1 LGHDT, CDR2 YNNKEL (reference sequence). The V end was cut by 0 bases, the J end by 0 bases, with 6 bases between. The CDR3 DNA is TGTGCCAGCAGCCAAGAGAGGAACTCTGGGGCCAACGTCCTGACTTTC. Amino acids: CASSQERNSGANVLTF.

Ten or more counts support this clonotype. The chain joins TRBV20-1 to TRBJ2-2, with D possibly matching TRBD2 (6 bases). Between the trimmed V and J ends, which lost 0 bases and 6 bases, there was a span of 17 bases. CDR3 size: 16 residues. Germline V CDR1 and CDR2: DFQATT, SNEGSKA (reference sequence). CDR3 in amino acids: CSARDLGQGGAGELFF. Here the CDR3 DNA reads TGCAGTGCTAGAGATCTTGGGCAGGGAGGAGCCGGGGAGCTGTTTTTT.

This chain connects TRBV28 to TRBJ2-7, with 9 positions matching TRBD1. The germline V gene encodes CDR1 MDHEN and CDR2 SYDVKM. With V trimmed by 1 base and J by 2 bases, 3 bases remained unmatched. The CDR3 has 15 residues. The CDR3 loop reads CASSLFRQGAYEQYF. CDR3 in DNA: TGTGCCAGCAGTTTATTCCGACAGGGGGCCTACGAGCAGTACTTC.

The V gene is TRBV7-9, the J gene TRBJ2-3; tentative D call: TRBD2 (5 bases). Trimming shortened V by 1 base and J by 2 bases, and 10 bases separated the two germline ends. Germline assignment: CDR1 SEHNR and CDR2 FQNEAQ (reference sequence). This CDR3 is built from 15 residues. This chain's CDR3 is CASSLGVSDTDTQYF. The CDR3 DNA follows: TGTGCCAGCAGCTTAGGGGTTAGCGACACAGATACGCAGTATTTT.

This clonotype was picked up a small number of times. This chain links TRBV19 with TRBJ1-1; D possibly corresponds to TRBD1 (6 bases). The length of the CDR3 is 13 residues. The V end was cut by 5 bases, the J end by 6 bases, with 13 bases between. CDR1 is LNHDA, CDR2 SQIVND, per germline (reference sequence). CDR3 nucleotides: TGTGCCAGTAGTTCCTACAGGGTAGCTGAAGCTTTCTTT. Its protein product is CASSSYRVAEAFF.

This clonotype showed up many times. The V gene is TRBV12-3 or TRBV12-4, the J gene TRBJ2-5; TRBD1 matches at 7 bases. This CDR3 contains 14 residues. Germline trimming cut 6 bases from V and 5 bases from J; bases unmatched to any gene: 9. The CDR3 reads CASSRDRAWETQYF. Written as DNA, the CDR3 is TGTGCCAGCAGCCGAGACAGGGCTTGGGAGACCCAGTACTTC.

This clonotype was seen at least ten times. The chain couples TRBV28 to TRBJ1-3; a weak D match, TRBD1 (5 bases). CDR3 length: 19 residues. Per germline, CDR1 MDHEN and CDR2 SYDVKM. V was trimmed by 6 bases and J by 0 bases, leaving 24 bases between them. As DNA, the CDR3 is TGTGCCAGCAGCCAAAATGGCAGGGCCACGAAGAGCTCTGGAAACACCATATATTTT. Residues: CASSQNGRATKSSGNTIYF.

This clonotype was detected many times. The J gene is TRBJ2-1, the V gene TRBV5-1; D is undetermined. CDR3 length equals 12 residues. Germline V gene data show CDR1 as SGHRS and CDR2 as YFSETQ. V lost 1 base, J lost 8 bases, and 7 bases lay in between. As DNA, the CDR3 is TGCGCCAGCAGCTTGCTGATTGATGAGCAGTTCTTC. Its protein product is CASSLLIDEQFF.

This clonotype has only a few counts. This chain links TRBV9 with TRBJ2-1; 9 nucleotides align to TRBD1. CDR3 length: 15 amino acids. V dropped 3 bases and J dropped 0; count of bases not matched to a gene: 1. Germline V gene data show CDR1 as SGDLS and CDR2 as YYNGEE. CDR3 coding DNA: TGTGCCAGCAGCGCACAGGGGGCCTCCTACAATGAGCAGTTCTTC. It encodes CASSAQGASYNEQFF.

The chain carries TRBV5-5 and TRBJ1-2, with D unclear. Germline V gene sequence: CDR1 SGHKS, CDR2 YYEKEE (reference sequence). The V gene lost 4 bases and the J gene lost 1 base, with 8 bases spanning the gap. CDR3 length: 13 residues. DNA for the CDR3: TGTGCCAGCAGCCCTATGGTTAACTATGGCTACACCTTC. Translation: CASSPMVNYGYTF.

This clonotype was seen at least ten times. CDR3 sequence: CAISEGSWTGVFADTQYF. CDR3 in DNA: TGTGCCATCAGTGAGGGGTCCTGGACAGGGGTTTTCGCAGATACGCAGTATTTT. The chain has TRBV10-3 and TRBJ2-3; TRBD1 agrees at 9 bases. The germline CDR1 and CDR2 sequences are ENHRY and SYGVKD. The CDR3 length is 18 residues. Trimming took 2 bases from V and 4 from J; bases not matched to a gene: 13.

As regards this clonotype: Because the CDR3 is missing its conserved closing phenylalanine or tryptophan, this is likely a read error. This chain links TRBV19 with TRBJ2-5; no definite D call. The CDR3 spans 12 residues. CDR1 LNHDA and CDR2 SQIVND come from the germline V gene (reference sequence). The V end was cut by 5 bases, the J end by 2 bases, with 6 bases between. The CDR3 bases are TGTGCCAGTAGTGAGACTCAAGAGACCCAGTACCTC. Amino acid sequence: CASSETQETQYL.

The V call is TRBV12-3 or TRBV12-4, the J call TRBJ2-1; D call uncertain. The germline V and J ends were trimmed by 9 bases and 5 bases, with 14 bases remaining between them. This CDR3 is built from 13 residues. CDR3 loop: CASTTLTDNEQFF. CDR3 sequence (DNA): TGTGCCAGTACGACCTTAACAGACAATGAGCAGTTCTTC.

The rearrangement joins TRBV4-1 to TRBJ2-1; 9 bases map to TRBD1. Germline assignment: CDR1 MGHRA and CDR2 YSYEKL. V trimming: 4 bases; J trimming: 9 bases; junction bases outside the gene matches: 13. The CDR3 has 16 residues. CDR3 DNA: TGCGCCAGCAGCCCAAGGGCGGGACAGGGTTGGAGTGAGCAGTTCTTC. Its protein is CASSPRAGQGWSEQFF.

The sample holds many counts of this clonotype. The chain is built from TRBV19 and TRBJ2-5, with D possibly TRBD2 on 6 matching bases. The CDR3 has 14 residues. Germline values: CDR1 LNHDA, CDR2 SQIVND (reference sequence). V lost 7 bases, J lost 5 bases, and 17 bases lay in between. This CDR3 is CASTHGGSLETQYF. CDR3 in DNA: TGTGCCAGTACCCACGGAGGGAGTTTGGAGACCCAGTACTTC.

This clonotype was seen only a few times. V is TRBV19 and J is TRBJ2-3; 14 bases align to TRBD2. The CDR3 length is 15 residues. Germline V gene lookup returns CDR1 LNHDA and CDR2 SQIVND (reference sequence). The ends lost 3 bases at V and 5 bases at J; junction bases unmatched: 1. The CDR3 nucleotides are TGTGCCAGTAGTATCGGACTAGCGGGAGGAGATACGCAGTATTTT. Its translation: CASSIGLAGGDTQYF.

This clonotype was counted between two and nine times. CDR3 nucleotide sequence: TGTGCCAGCTCTTCGAAACTAGCGGGAGCCTTAACAAACACAGATACGCAGTATTTT. Translated, it gives CASSSKLAGALTNTDTQYF. This chain connects TRBV18 to TRBJ2-3; 11 bases match TRBD2. After removal of 6 bases from V and 2 bases from J, the junction contained 16 bases not matched to a gene. This CDR3 region has 19 residues. CDR1 and CDR2 (germline): KGHSH, LQKENI.

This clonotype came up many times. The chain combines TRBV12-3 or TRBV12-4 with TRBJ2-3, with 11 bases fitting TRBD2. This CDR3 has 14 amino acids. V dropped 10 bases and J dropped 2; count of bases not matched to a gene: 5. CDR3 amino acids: CATKTSGITDTQYF. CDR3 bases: TGTGCCACCAAGACTAGCGGGATCACAGATACGCAGTATTTT.

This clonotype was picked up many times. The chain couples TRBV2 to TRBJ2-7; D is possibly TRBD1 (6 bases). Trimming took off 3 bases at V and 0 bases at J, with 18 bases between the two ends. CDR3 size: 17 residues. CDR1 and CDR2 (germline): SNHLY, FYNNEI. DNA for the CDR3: TGTGCCAGCAGTGAGCACCAAGGGGGTGGAAGCTCCTACGAGCAGTACTTC. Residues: CASSEHQGGGSSYEQYF.

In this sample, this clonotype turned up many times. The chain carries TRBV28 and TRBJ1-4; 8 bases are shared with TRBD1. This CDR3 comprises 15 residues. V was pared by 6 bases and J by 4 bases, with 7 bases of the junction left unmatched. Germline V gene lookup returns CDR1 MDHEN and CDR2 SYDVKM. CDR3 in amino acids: CASRVAGQVNEKLFF. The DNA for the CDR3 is TGTGCCAGCAGGGTTGCGGGACAGGTTAATGAAAAACTGTTTTTT.

The CDR3 spells CASSYERAGANVLTF. CDR3 DNA: TGTGCCAGCAGTTACGAAAGGGCAGGGGCCAACGTCCTGACTTTC. The chain joins TRBV6-5 to TRBJ2-6; D gene uncertain. Trimming left V 2 bases short and J 4 bases short, with 9 bases between. The germline V gene encodes CDR1 MNHEY and CDR2 SVGAGI. This CDR3 region has 15 residues.

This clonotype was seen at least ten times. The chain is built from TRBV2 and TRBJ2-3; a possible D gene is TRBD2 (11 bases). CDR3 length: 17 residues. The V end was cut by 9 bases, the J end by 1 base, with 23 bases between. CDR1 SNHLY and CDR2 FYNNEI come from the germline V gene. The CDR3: CASRTGGTSGRTDTQYF. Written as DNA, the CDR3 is TGTGCCAGTAGGACAGGGGGGACTAGCGGACGCACAGATACGCAGTATTTT.

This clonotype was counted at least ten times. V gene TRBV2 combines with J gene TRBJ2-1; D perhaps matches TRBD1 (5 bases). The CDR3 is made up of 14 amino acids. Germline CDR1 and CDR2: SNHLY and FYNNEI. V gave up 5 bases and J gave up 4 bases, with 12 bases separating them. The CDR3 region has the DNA TGTGCCAGCAGTATGAGACAGACATACAATGAGCAGTTCTTC. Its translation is CASSMRQTYNEQFF.

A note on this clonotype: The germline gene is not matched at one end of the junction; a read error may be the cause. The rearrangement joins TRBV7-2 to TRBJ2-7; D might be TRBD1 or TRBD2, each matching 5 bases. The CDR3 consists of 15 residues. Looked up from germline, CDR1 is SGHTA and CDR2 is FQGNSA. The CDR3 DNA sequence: TGTGCCAGCAGCTTAAGGGACGGGCCCCTCTACGAGCAGCACTTC. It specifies CASSLRDGPLYEQHF.